One sample yielded the 19 T cell receptor beta chains listed below, sequenced in a study of blood T cells in healthy people across ages. Next came a second PCR, run for about 7 to 12 cycles, which used a sample-barcoded 5' primer along with a J-beta primer mix. In TCRdb, the 5' RACE reads were re-called with MiXCR into one record per CDR3 protein. The data contain about 840,000 distinct CDR3 sequences, roughly 29% of them singletons. The same data also went into a second study, on T cells of mothers and their children.

The specimen was blood. Every receptor here comes from a woman in her thirties or forties in good health.

This chain joins TRBV9 and TRBJ1-2, with D unresolved. Trimming took 0 bases from V and 6 from J, leaving 9 bases between them. Germline V CDR1 and CDR2: SGDLS, YYNGEE. The CDR3 loop spans 13 amino acids. The CDR3 loop is CASSVVGIDGYTF. In DNA form, the CDR3 reads TGTGCCAGCAGCGTAGTTGGGATTGATGGCTACACCTTC.

V gene TRBV5-1 combines with J gene TRBJ1-1; perhaps TRBD1 as D (5 bases). CDR3 length: 14 amino acids. The ends were cut back, 5 bases at V and 2 bases at J, with 13 bases in the middle. Germline loops: CDR1 SGHRS, CDR2 YFSETQ. The CDR3 protein is CASSSDSANTEAFF. Here the CDR3 DNA reads TGCGCCAGCAGTTCAGACAGCGCCAACACTGAAGCTTTCTTT. Full variable domain (missing parts from reference TRBV5-1 and TRBJ1-1): KAGVTQTPRYLIKTRGQQVTLSCSPISGHRSVSWYQQTPGQGLQFLFEYFSETQRNKGNFPGRFSGRQFSNSRSEMNVSTLELGDSALYLCASSSDSANTEAFFGQGTRLTVV.

A remark on this clonotype: This sequence may be a read error, since a much larger clone differs from it by one base. V is TRBV5-1 and J is TRBJ1-5; D not resolved. V was shortened by 0 bases and J by 4 bases, with 5 bases between the two germline ends. This CDR3 contains 13 residues. Germline CDR1 SGHRS, CDR2 YFSETQ. The CDR3 loop is CASSLEENQPQHF. As DNA, the CDR3 is TGCGCCAGCAGCTTGGAGGAGAATCAGCCCCAGCATTTT.

The chain recombines TRBV20-1 with TRBJ1-6; possibly TRBD1 for D (6 bases). The CDR3 is 14 residues long. Germline assignment: CDR1 DFQATT and CDR2 SNEGSKA (reference sequence). Trimming left V 6 bases short and J 7 bases short, with 16 bases between. The chain's CDR3 is CSATLGGGNSPLHF. Here the CDR3 DNA reads TGCAGTGCAACTTTAGGAGGGGGAAATTCACCCCTCCACTTT.

This clonotype was recorded a few times. The chain carries TRBV7-2 and TRBJ2-2; 10 bases are shared with TRBD2. Germline V gene sequence: CDR1 SGHTA, CDR2 FQGNSA. V lost 4 bases and J lost 7; bases outside the gene matches: 12. There are 17 residues in the CDR3. The CDR3 spells CASSSSSGGLGGGELFF. CDR3 in DNA: TGTGCCAGCAGCTCCTCTAGCGGGGGCCTCGGGGGCGGGGAGCTGTTTTTT.

This chain connects TRBV29-1 to TRBJ1-1; TRBD1 aligns across 7 bases. Germline V CDR1 and CDR2: SQVTM, ANQGSEA. CDR3 length: 12 amino acids. With V trimmed by 6 bases and J by 4 bases, 5 bases remained unmatched. CDR3 sequence: CSVDRDGTEAFF. The DNA for the CDR3 is TGCAGCGTCGACAGGGATGGCACTGAAGCTTTCTTT.

The sample holds a few counts of this clonotype. The chain uses TRBV14 and TRBJ2-3; 8 nucleotides align to TRBD1. The CDR3 sequence is 16 residues long. V was pared by 4 bases and J by 1 base, with 7 bases of the junction left unmatched. Germline loops: CDR1 SGHDN, CDR2 FVKESK. CDR3 nucleotide sequence: TGTGCCAGCAGCCCCGACAGGGGAACACGCACAGATACGCAGTATTTT. It codes for CASSPDRGTRTDTQYF.

The rearrangement links TRBV27 to TRBJ2-7; D is perhaps TRBD1 (5 bases). Germline V gene sequence: CDR1 MNHEY, CDR2 SMNVEV (reference sequence). The CDR3 is 14 residues long. V lost 4 bases and J lost 3, with 13 bases in between. The CDR3 spells CASSWGPSGYEQYF. CDR3 sequence (DNA): TGTGCCAGCAGTTGGGGCCCGTCCGGCTACGAGCAGTACTTC.

The rearrangement joins TRBV28 to TRBJ2-5; 9 positions match TRBD2. With 6 bases clipped from V and 3 bases from J, the junction kept 5 bases outside the gene matches. The CDR3 has 14 amino acids. Germline values: CDR1 MDHEN, CDR2 SYDVKM. CDR3 DNA sequence: TGTGCCAGCAGGACAGGCGGGAGGGAAGAGACCCAGTACTTC. Amino acid sequence: CASRTGGREETQYF.

To note about this clonotype: A read error is possible here, since a much larger clone lies one base away. V gene TRBV4-3 combines with J gene TRBJ2-6, with D hard to call. Trimming shortened V by 0 bases and J by 0 bases, and 6 bases separated the two germline ends. This CDR3 is built from 16 residues. Looked up from germline, CDR1 is LGHNA and CDR2 is YSLEER. The CDR3 reads CASSQDPDSGANVLTF. The CDR3 coding sequence is TGCGCCAGCAGCCAAGATCCGGACTCTGGGGCCAACGTCCTGACTTTC.

This clonotype was detected ten times or more. The V and J genes are TRBV6-5 and TRBJ1-2; tentatively, D is TRBD1 (5 bases). This CDR3 is 14 amino acids long. V shed 2 bases and J shed 5 bases, with 12 bases lying between them. The germline CDR1 and CDR2 sequences are MNHEY and SVGAGI. The CDR3 sequence: CASSYIGTAYGYTF. The DNA for the CDR3 is TGTGCCAGCAGTTACATAGGGACGGCTTATGGCTACACCTTC.

This clonotype was counted many times. The chain combines TRBV28 with TRBJ2-7; unclear D gene. Germline values: CDR1 MDHEN, CDR2 SYDVKM. The CDR3 runs to 15 residues. Trimming left V 4 bases short and J 3 bases short, with 16 bases between. The CDR3 spells CASSSRLKLGYEQYF. CDR3 nucleotide sequence: TGTGCCAGCAGTTCCAGACTTAAGCTTGGCTACGAGCAGTACTTC.

The chain joins TRBV7-3 to TRBJ2-4; D unresolved. The J call may be wrong; the DNA end is better matched by TRBJ2-7. CDR1 and CDR2 (germline): SGHTA, FQGTGA. This CDR3 has 13 amino acids. This chain's CDR3 is CASGPSLGYEQYF. The CDR3 DNA follows: TGTGCCAGCGGCCCCTCGTTGGGCTACGAGCAGTACTTC.

This clonotype was picked up a small number of times. V usage is TRBV12-3 or TRBV12-4 and J usage is TRBJ2-3; no clear D gene. Trimming left V 1 base short and J 3 bases short, with 11 bases between. This CDR3 is 15 amino acids long. In DNA, the CDR3 is TGTGCCAGCAGTTTAGTTTCAGGTACTACAGATACGCAGTATTTT. It yields the protein CASSLVSGTTDTQYF.

In regard to this clonotype: It may be a read error: a sequence one base away is much more abundant. The chain couples TRBV4-3 to TRBJ1-2; 7 bases line up with TRBD1. Germline CDR1 is LGHNA and CDR2 is YSLEER. CDR3 length equals 15 residues. The CDR3 bases are TGCGCCAACAGCCAAGTACAGGGACAGAACTATGGCTACACCTTC. Amino acid sequence: CANSQVQGQNYGYTF.

This clonotype came up a few times. V gene TRBV28 combines with J gene TRBJ1-5; the D gene is possibly TRBD1 (6 bases). The CDR3 length is 15 residues. Trimming removed 5 bases at V and 2 bases at J, with 13 bases between. Germline-derived CDR1 and CDR2 are MDHEN and SYDVKM. The CDR3 coding sequence is TGTGCCAGCAGTCCAAGGGGGGGGGGCAATCAGCCCCAGCATTTT. Its translation: CASSPRGGGNQPQHF.

J is TRBJ1-2 and V is TRBV20-1; 9 bases agree with TRBD1. From germline, CDR1 is DFQATT and CDR2 SNEGSKA (reference sequence). The CDR3 runs to 13 residues. The V segment lost 6 bases and the J segment 5 bases; nucleotides outside the gene matches: 7. The CDR3 bases are TGCAGTGCCGTGACAGGGGGGGAATATGGCTACACCTTC. Its translation is CSAVTGGEYGYTF.

Only a few counts were recorded for this clonotype. A much larger clone sits a single nucleotide away, making a read error possible. The CDR3 is CAGSVGGTAETQYF. The CDR3 DNA reads TGTGCCGGCAGCGTAGGGGGGACGGCGGAGACCCAGTACTTC. V usage is TRBV9 and J usage is TRBJ2-5, with D possibly called TRBD1 or TRBD2 (6 bases each). The CDR3 runs 14 residues. Germline V lookup: CDR1 SGDLS, CDR2 YYNGEE.

This clonotype was detected a few times. The chain combines TRBV27 with TRBJ2-3; unclear D gene. The CDR3 extends over 15 amino acids. Trimming removed 7 bases at V and 0 bases at J, with 14 bases between. Germline V lookup: CDR1 MNHEY, CDR2 SMNVEV (reference sequence). CDR3 in amino acids: CASMRTRRSTDTQYF. The CDR3 region has the DNA TGTGCCAGCATGCGTACAAGGCGGAGCACAGATACGCAGTATTTT.